The clone carrying this T cell receptor (beta chain) was recorded a few times. These data are taken from a study of Graves' ophthalmopathy and Graves' hyperthyroidism. For repertoire sequencing, the TCR beta CDR3 regions were amplified from RNA transcripts. The first round was an RT-PCR with HTBI primers, and the second round was a multiplex PCR. TCRdb recomputed calls from the multiplex PCR reads with MiXCR, one row per CDR3 protein. Here the sample spans roughly 1.1 million distinct CDR3 sequences, approximately 35% being singletons. What was sequenced was peripheral blood or thyroid tissue (not recorded which). The TCR originated in an adult man with Graves' hyperthyroidism.

The CDR3 DNA reads as TGTGCCAGCAGGACGGATGAGGACACTGAAGCTTTCTTT. The encoded protein is CASRTDEDTEAFF. This sequence joins TRBV12-3 or TRBV12-4 and TRBJ1-1, with D unresolved. The V end was cut by 6 bases, the J end by 3 bases, with 11 bases between. The CDR3 runs to 13 residues.